This T cell receptor beta chain stems from a study of OX40 agonist ivuxolimab in advanced cancers. At the level of the study: Patients undergoing dose escalation presented with hepatocellular carcinoma, melanoma, renal cell or head and neck cancer. Overall study findings and caveats: Which antigen the expanded peripheral T cells recognized is unknown. Among the lowest levels of clonal expansion were found in partial responders at 0.1-3.0 mg/kg. Clonal expansion from baseline to week 6 occurred in both CD4+ and CD8+ T cells.

V lost 4 bases to trimming and J lost 0 bases, with 17 bases between them. This CDR3 is built from 16 residues. Germline values: CDR1 SGHNT, CDR2 YYREEE (reference sequence). On this clone itself: Its specificity is not known.

Method: immunoSEQ multiplex PCR; TCRdb's copy keeps in-frame clones and lacks some. Among 100,000 or so clones listed, about nine tenths were seen once. V is TRBV5-4 and J is TRBJ2-7; D is ambiguous. This receptor was obtained from an adult with an advanced solid tumor such as melanoma, head and neck, liver or kidney cancer. The sample here was CD4+ or CD8+ T cells sorted from blood, taken in a trial of the OX40 agonist ivuxolimab. CDR3 in DNA: TGTGCCAGCAGCCCAAGACTTACCTCCTACTCCTACGAGCAGTACTTC. Translated, it gives CASSPRLTSYSYEQYF.